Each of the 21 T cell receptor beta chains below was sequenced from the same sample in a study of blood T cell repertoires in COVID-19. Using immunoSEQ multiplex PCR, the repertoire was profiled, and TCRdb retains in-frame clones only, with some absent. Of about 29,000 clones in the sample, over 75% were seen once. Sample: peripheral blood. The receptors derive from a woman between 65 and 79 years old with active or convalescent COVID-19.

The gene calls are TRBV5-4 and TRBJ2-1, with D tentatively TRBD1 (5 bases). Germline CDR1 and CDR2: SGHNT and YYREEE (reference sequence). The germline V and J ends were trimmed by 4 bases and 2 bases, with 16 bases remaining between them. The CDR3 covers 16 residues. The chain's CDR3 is CASSRPQGQTYNEQFF. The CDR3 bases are TGTGCCAGCAGCCGACCGCAGGGTCAGACCTACAATGAGCAGTTCTTC.

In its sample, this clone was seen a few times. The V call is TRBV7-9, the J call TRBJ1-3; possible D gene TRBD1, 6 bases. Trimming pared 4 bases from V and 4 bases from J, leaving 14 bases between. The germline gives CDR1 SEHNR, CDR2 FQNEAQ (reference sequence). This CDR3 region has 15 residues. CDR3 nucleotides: TGTGCCAGCAGCTCACCAAGGGGGTACGGAAACACCATATATTTT. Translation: CASSSPRGYGNTIYF.

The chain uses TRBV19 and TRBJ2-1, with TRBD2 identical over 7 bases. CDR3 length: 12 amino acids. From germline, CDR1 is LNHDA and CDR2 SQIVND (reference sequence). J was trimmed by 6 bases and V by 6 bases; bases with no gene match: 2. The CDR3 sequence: CASRGLLNEQFF. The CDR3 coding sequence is TGTGCCAGTAGGGGACTACTCAATGAGCAGTTCTTC.

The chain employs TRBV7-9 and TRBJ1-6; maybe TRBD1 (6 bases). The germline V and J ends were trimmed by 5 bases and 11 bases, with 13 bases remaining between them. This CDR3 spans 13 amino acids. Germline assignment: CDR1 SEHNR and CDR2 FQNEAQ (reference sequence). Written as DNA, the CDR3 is TGTGCCAGCAGCACCGAGGGGGTGGCACCCCTCCACTTT. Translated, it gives CASSTEGVAPLHF.

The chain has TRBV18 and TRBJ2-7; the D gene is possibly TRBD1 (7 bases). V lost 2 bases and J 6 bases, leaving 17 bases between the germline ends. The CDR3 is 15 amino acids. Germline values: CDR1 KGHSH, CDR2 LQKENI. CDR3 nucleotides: TGTGCCAGCTCACCAGCACCCGGGACAGCGGGCGAGCAGTACTTC. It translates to CASSPAPGTAGEQYF.

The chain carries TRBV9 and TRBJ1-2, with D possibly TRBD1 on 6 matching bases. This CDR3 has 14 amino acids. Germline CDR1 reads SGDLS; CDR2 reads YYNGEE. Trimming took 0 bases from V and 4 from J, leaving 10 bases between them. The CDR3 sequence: CASSVEAGAYGYTF. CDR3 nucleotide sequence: TGTGCCAGCAGCGTAGAGGCAGGGGCCTATGGCTACACCTTC.

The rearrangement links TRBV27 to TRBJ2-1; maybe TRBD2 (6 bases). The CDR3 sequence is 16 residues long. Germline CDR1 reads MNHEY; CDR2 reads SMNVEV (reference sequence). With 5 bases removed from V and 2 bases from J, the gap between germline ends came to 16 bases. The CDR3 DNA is TGTGCCAGCAGTCTGGGGTGGGGGGTTCCCTACAATGAGCAGTTCTTC. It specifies CASSLGWGVPYNEQFF.

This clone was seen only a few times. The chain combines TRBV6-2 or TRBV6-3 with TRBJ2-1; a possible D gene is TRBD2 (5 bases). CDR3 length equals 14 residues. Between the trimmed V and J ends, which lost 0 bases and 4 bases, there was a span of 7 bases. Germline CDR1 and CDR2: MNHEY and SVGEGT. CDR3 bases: TGTGCCAGCAGTTACTCGAGGGTTTACAATGAGCAGTTCTTC. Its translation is CASSYSRVYNEQFF.

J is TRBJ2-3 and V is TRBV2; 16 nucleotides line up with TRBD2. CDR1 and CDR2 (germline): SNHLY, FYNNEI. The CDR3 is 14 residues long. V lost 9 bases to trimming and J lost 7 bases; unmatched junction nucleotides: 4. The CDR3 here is CARGLAGGSNTQYF. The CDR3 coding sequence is TGTGCCAGGGGACTAGCGGGGGGGTCGAATACGCAGTATTTT.

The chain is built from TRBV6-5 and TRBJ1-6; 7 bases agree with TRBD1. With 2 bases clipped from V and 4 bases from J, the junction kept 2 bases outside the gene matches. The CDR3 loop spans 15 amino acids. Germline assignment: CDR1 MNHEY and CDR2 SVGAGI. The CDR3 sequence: CASSYGQDYNSPLHF. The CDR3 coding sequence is TGTGCCAGCAGTTACGGACAGGATTATAATTCACCCCTCCACTTT.

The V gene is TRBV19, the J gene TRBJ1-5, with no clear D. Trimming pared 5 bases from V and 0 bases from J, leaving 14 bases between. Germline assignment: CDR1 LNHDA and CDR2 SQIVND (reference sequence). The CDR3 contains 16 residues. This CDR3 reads CASSPRGGNSNQPQHF. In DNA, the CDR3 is TGTGCCAGTAGTCCCCGGGGAGGGAATAGCAATCAGCCCCAGCATTTT.

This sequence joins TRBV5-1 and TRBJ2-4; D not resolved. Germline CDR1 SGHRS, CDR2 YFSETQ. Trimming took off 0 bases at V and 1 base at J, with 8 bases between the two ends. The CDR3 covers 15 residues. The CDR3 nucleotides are TGCGCCAGCAGCTTGGATCACGGGGCCAAAAACATTCAGTACTTC. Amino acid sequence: CASSLDHGAKNIQYF.

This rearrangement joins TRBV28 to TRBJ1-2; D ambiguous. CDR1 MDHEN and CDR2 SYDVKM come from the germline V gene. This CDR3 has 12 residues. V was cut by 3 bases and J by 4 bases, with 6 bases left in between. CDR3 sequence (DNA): TGTGCCAGCAGTTTGAGTAGCTATGGCTACACCTTC. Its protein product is CASSLSSYGYTF.

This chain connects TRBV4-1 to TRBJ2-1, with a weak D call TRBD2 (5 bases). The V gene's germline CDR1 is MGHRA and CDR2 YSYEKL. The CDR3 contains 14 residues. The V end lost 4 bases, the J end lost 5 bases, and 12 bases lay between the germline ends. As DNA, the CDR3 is TGCGCCAGCAGCCTGCAAGCGGCCGACAATGAGCAGTTCTTC. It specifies CASSLQAADNEQFF.

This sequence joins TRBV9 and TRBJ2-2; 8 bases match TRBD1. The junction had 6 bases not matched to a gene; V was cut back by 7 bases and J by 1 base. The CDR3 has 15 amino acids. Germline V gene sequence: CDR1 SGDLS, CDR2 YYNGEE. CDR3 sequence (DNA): TGTGCCAGCCAGGGGGACAGGTTGAACACCGGGGAGCTGTTTTTT. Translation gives CASQGDRLNTGELFF.

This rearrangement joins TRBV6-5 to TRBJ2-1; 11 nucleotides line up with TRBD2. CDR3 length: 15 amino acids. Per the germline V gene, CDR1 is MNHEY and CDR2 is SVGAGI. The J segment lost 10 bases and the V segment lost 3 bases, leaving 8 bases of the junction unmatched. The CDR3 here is CASSYSGGALGEQFF. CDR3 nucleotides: TGTGCCAGCAGTTATAGCGGGGGGGCTCTTGGGGAGCAGTTCTTC.

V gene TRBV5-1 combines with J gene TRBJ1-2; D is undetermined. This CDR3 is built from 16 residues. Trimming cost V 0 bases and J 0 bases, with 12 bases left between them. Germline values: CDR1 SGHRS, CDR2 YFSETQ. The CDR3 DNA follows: TGCGCCAGCAGCTTGGGGGTCACTAGTGCTAACTATGGCTACACCTTC. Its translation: CASSLGVTSANYGYTF.

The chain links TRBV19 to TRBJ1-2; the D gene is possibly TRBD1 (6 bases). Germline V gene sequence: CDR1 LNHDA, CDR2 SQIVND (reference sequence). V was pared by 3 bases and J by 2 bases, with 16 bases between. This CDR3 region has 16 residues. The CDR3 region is CASSILGRGGNYGYTF. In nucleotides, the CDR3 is TGTGCCAGTAGTATCTTAGGCAGGGGCGGAAACTATGGCTACACCTTC.

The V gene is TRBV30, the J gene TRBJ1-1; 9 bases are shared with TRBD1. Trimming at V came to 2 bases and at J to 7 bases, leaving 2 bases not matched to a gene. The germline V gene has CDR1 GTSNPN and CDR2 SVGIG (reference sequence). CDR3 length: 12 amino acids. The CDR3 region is CAWSPGQGEAFF. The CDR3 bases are TGTGCCTGGAGTCCGGGACAGGGTGAAGCTTTCTTT. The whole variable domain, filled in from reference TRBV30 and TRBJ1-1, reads SQTIHQWPATLVQPVGSPLSLECTVEGTSNPNLYWYRQAAGRGLQLLFYSVGIGQISSEVPQNLSASRPQDRQFILSSKKLLLSDSGFYLCAWSPGQGEAFFGQGTRLTVV.

The CDR3 bases are TGTGCCAGCTCGGGACAGGGCGTCACTGAAGCTTTCTTT. Protein product: CASSGQGVTEAFF. V and J are TRBV18 and TRBJ1-1; TRBD1 aligns across 9 bases. Trimming took 6 bases from V and 4 from J; bases not matched to a gene: 3. This CDR3 is built from 13 residues. The germline gives CDR1 KGHSH, CDR2 LQKENI.

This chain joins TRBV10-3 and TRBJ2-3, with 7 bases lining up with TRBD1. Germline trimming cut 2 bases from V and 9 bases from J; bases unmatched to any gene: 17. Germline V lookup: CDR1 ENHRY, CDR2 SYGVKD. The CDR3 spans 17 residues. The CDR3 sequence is CAISETGTALLQGTQYF. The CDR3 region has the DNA TGTGCCATCAGTGAGACCGGGACAGCCCTACTTCAAGGGACGCAGTATTTT.